This entry lists 19 T cell receptor beta chains sequenced from one sample in a study of vaccination and CD4 T cells after COVID-19. Treatment specified: roughly nine-day PBMC culture with coronavirus spike peptide pools or control peptides (ViraFEST assay). Harvesting of the unexposed donor's CD4+ T cells predated the COVID-19 pandemic (2011-2018). These TCRs' antigens remain unknown. Researchers used the Oncomine TCR Beta short-read assay to sequence DNA from cultured CD4+ T cells. Using the QIAamp micro DNA kit, genomic DNA was extracted from the CD4+ T cells that had been cultured. MiXCR, run by TCRdb on the PCR reads, gives a single entry per CDR3 protein. The sample records about 9,600 distinct CDR3 sequences, 25% to 35% being singletons. The source material was CD4+ T cells from blood, cultured in vitro. The receptors stem from a human donor in good health.

A few counts support this clonotype. The V and J genes are TRBV4-3 and TRBJ2-4, with D unclear. The CDR3 is 15 residues long. Germline lookup yields CDR1 LGHNA and CDR2 YSLEER. Trimming shortened V by 0 bases and J by 2 bases, and 8 bases separated the two germline ends. The CDR3 loop is CASSQDWLTKNIQYF. CDR3 nucleotides: TGCGCCAGCAGCCAAGATTGGCTGACCAAAAACATTCAGTACTTC.

This clonotype was seen more than once but under ten times. V is TRBV20-1 and J is TRBJ2-7; a weak D match, TRBD1 (5 bases). V lost 6 bases, J lost 1 base, and 10 bases lay in between. Per germline, CDR1 DFQATT and CDR2 SNEGSKA (reference sequence). The CDR3 contains 12 residues. CDR3 sequence (DNA): TGCAGTGCCAGGGTAACGTCCTACGAGCAGTACTTC. Protein product: CSARVTSYEQYF.

V is TRBV20-1 and J is TRBJ1-6; no clear D gene. CDR3 length equals 16 residues. Germline V CDR1 and CDR2: DFQATT, SNEGSKA (reference sequence). The V gene lost 0 bases and the J gene lost 0 bases, with 9 bases spanning the gap. The DNA of the CDR3 is TGCAGTGCTAGAGATAAGGGTAGCTCCTATAATTCACCCCTCCACTTT. Residues: CSARDKGSSYNSPLHF.

There are a few counts of this clonotype. V usage is TRBV19 and J usage is TRBJ1-2, with D uncertain. V gave up 3 bases and J gave up 4 bases, with 6 bases separating them. The CDR3 sequence is 12 residues long. CDR1 is LNHDA, CDR2 SQIVND, per germline (reference sequence). This CDR3 reads CASSMPVYGYTF. The CDR3 DNA sequence: TGTGCCAGTAGTATGCCCGTCTATGGCTACACCTTC.

In nucleotides, the CDR3 is TGTGCCACCAGGACACCCCAGAACACTGAAGCTTTCTTT. This encodes CATRTPQNTEAFF. The chain couples TRBV24-1 to TRBJ1-1, with D unclear. The length of the CDR3 is 13 residues. V lost 7 bases, J lost 1 base, and 9 bases lay in between. Germline CDR1 KGHDR, CDR2 SFDVKD.

Sample share makes this clonotype large. The V and J genes are TRBV7-2 and TRBJ1-2, with TRBD1 as a possible D gene (6 bases). Germline CDR1 and CDR2: SGHTA and FQGNSA. CDR3 length equals 15 residues. V lost 5 bases, J lost 7 bases, and 20 bases lay in between. The CDR3: CASSLAHRASGGYTF. CDR3 nucleotides: TGTGCCAGCAGCCTGGCCCACAGGGCGTCCGGTGGCTACACCTTC. Variable domain in full (rest from reference TRBV7-2 and TRBJ1-2): GAGVSQSPSNKVTEKGKDVELRCDPISGHTALYWYRQSLGQGLEFLIYFQGNSAPDKSGLPSDRFSAERTGGSVSTLTIQRTQQEDSAVYLCASSLAHRASGGYTFGSGTRLTVV.

The gene calls are TRBV27 and TRBJ2-1, with 12 bases fitting TRBD2. CDR3 length equals 19 residues. Germline CDR1 and CDR2: MNHEY and SMNVEV (reference sequence). Germline trimming cut 3 bases from V and 1 base from J; bases unmatched to any gene: 10. The chain's CDR3 is CASSLIGLAGGRSYNEQFF. The CDR3 DNA reads as TGTGCCAGCAGTTTGATCGGGCTAGCGGGAGGGCGATCCTACAATGAGCAGTTCTTC.

V and J are TRBV2 and TRBJ1-2; D perhaps matches TRBD1 (6 bases). V was pared by 7 bases and J by 7 bases, with 16 bases between. CDR3 length equals 13 residues. Germline CDR1 SNHLY, CDR2 FYNNEI. The CDR3 DNA reads as TGTGCCAGCACGGGGGAGGGGGGAGGTGGCTACACCTTC. Its protein is CASTGEGGGGYTF. Based on the CDR3 plus reference TRBV2 and TRBJ1-2, the full variable domain is EPEVTQTPSHQVTQMGQEVILRCVPISNHLYFYWYRQILGQKVEFLVSFYNNEISEKSEIFDDQFSVERPDGSNFTLKIRSTKLEDSAMYFCASTGEGGGGYTFGSGTRLTVV.

This clonotype was detected once. The junction differs from germline at one of its ends, possibly a read error. This chain connects TRBV7-6 to TRBJ2-4, with TRBD2 matching over 8 bases. The CDR3 spans 15 residues. Germline lookup yields CDR1 SGHVS and CDR2 FNYEAQ. CDR3 sequence reads: CASSGDGLAKNTQYF. In nucleotides, the CDR3 is TGTGCCAGCAGCGGTGACGGACTAGCCAAAAACACTCAGTACTTC.

The chain recombines TRBV9 with TRBJ1-1; TRBD1 aligns across 7 bases. The germline gives CDR1 SGDLS, CDR2 YYNGEE. After removal of 0 bases from V and 0 bases from J, the junction contained 2 bases not matched to a gene. This CDR3 region has 15 residues. CDR3 residues: CASSVGGGLNTEAFF. The CDR3 region has the DNA TGTGCCAGCAGCGTAGGAGGGGGCTTGAACACTGAAGCTTTCTTT.

This clonotype was recorded only once. This chain links TRBV7-2 with TRBJ2-7; D is unclear. Germline V gene sequence: CDR1 SGHTA, CDR2 FQGNSA. This CDR3 has 11 amino acids. V was trimmed by 5 bases and J by 4 bases, leaving 6 bases between them. CDR3 in amino acids: CASSPLYEQYF. Here the CDR3 DNA reads TGTGCCAGCAGCCCTTTATACGAGCAGTACTTC.

This clonotype is classed as medium-sized (0.01 to 0.1%). The chain combines TRBV20-1 with TRBJ1-2; the D is unclear. In germline, CDR1 is DFQATT, CDR2 SNEGSKA (reference sequence). The length of the CDR3 is 13 residues. Between the trimmed V and J ends, which lost 3 bases and 11 bases, there was a span of 19 bases. The DNA of the CDR3 is TGCAGTGCTAGGACCCTAGGCCCTATGCGGTACACCTTC. The encoded protein is CSARTLGPMRYTF.

This clonotype was detected only a few times. The rearrangement links TRBV20-1 to TRBJ2-3; TRBD2 might be the D (5 bases). Germline CDR1 is DFQATT and CDR2 is SNEGSKA (reference sequence). The CDR3 totals 14 residues. V was shortened by 6 bases and J by 0 bases, with 13 bases between the two germline ends. In DNA, the CDR3 is TGCAGTGCGTACTCGGGGTCCAGCACAGATACGCAGTATTTT. This encodes CSAYSGSSTDTQYF.

Notes on this clonotype: A read error may account for a junction end that differs from germline. The CDR3 region has the DNA TGTGCCCGCAGTTTGACTCAAGGGGACATTCAGTACTTC. Translating it yields CARSLTQGDIQYF. The V call is TRBV11-3, the J call TRBJ2-4; tentatively, D is TRBD1 (5 bases). The CDR3 is 13 residues long. Germline V gives CDR1 SGHNT, CDR2 YENEEA.

V usage is TRBV10-3 and J usage is TRBJ1-2; maybe TRBD1 (5 bases). CDR3 size: 13 residues. Trimming stripped 3 bases from V and 7 bases from J, with 12 bases between. Germline-derived CDR1 and CDR2 are ENHRY and SYGVKD. The CDR3 DNA reads TGTGCCATCAGTGAACAGGAGGAAGGTGGCTACACCTTC. Translated, it gives CAISEQEEGGYTF.

The gene calls are TRBV19 and TRBJ2-2; 12 bases align to TRBD2. Trimming took 5 bases from V and 4 from J; bases not matched to a gene: 2. The germline V gene encodes CDR1 LNHDA and CDR2 SQIVND (reference sequence). This CDR3 contains 15 residues. The CDR3 is CASSLAGGTTGELFF. In DNA, the CDR3 is TGTGCCAGTAGTCTAGCGGGAGGGACCACCGGGGAGCTGTTTTTT.

The J gene is TRBJ1-1, the V gene TRBV19; D unresolved. This CDR3 has 11 amino acids. Trimming left V 9 bases short and J 7 bases short, with 12 bases between. Looked up from germline, CDR1 is LNHDA and CDR2 is SQIVND (reference sequence). CDR3 nucleotide sequence: TGTGCCAGCAAGCAGGAGGGTGAAGCTTTCTTT. Translated, it gives CASKQEGEAFF.

This clonotype was seen more than once but under ten times. This sequence joins TRBV20-1 and TRBJ2-1; TRBD2 aligns across 12 bases. CDR3 length: 12 amino acids. In germline, CDR1 is DFQATT, CDR2 SNEGSKA (reference sequence). The trim removed 7 bases at V and 13 bases at J, leaving 8 bases unmatched. The CDR3: CSVRTSGIRQFF. The CDR3 DNA reads as TGCAGTGTCAGGACTAGCGGGATTCGTCAGTTCTTC.

The chain joins TRBV5-1 to TRBJ2-7, with TRBD2 matching over 8 bases. Germline CDR1 and CDR2: SGHRS and YFSETQ. The ends lost 2 bases at V and 0 bases at J; junction bases unmatched: 1. CDR3 size: 14 residues. CDR3 bases: TGCGCCAGCAGCTTCGGGACTAGCTCCTACGAGCAGTACTTC. Residues: CASSFGTSSYEQYF.